Shown below are 27 T cell receptor beta chains from a single sample sequenced in a study of blood T cell repertoires in COVID-19. Sequenced by immunoSEQ multiplex PCR; TCRdb stores in-frame clones only, minus some. The table lists 270,000 or so clones, 83% of them singletons. Sequenced material: peripheral blood. The receptors were sampled from a woman in her forties or fifties who had recovered from COVID-19.

This chain links TRBV9 with TRBJ1-2; TRBD1 matches 7 bases. CDR1 is SGDLS and CDR2 is YYNGEE in the germline V gene. V lost 3 bases, J lost 0 bases, and 11 bases stayed unmatched. The CDR3 spans 17 residues. CDR3 sequence reads: CASSGRQGARPNYGYTF. In DNA, the CDR3 is TGTGCCAGCAGCGGACGACAGGGAGCTAGGCCTAACTATGGCTACACCTTC.

The V and J genes are TRBV13 and TRBJ2-7; the match to TRBD1 covers 7 bases. This CDR3 contains 15 residues. The junction had 7 bases not matched to a gene; V was cut back by 5 bases and J by 0 bases. CDR1 is PRHDT, CDR2 FYEKMQ, per germline (reference sequence). The CDR3 loop reads CASSDSGTVSYEQYF. Here the CDR3 DNA reads TGTGCCAGCAGCGACTCCGGGACAGTCTCCTACGAGCAGTACTTC.

The chain is built from TRBV6-2 or TRBV6-3 and TRBJ2-3; tentative D call: TRBD2 (6 bases). Germline V gene lookup returns CDR1 MNHEY and CDR2 SVGEGT. Between the trimmed V and J ends, which lost 7 bases and 4 bases, there was a span of 15 bases. The CDR3 runs 14 residues. The CDR3 nucleotides are TGTGCCAGCATCCCAGGGACTGGTGCAGATACGCAGTATTTT. Protein sequence: CASIPGTGADTQYF.

The V call is TRBV4-2, the J call TRBJ2-1; 14 bases match TRBD2. With V trimmed by 0 bases and J by 7 bases, 11 bases remained unmatched. Looked up from germline, CDR1 is LGHNA and CDR2 is YNFKEQ. The CDR3 is 19 amino acids. CDR3 DNA: TGTGCCAGCAGCCAAGAGGGTCCTGGGACTAGCGGGAGTGGAAATGAGCAGTTCTTC. Amino acids: CASSQEGPGTSGSGNEQFF.

The chain combines TRBV7-9 with TRBJ2-5; D uncertain. The CDR3 consists of 12 residues. The germline CDR1 and CDR2 sequences are SEHNR and FQNEAQ (reference sequence). V lost 3 bases, J lost 2 bases, and 4 bases lay in between. The CDR3 here is CASSFTQETQYF. The CDR3 nucleotides are TGTGCCAGCAGCTTCACACAAGAGACCCAGTACTTC.

V is TRBV4-3 and J is TRBJ2-1, with 9 bases fitting TRBD1. Germline V CDR1 and CDR2: LGHNA, YSLEER. The CDR3 is made up of 16 amino acids. The junction had 10 bases not matched to a gene; V was cut back by 4 bases and J by 6 bases. CDR3 sequence (DNA): TGCGCCAGCAGCCGGCAGGGACAGGGTTATGGCAATGAGCAGTTCTTC. Translating it yields CASSRQGQGYGNEQFF.

The chain is built from TRBV12-3 or TRBV12-4 and TRBJ2-4; D unresolved. V was pared by 3 bases and J by 5 bases, with 5 bases between. The CDR3 has 12 amino acids. The CDR3 region has the DNA TGTGCCAGCAGTTTCTCAGAAAACATTCAGTACTTC. This sequence encodes CASSFSENIQYF.

The J gene is TRBJ2-2, the V gene TRBV29-1; 8 bases are shared with TRBD2. J gave up 6 bases and V 0 bases, and 9 bases lay outside the gene matches. This CDR3 comprises 16 residues. Germline V gene sequence: CDR1 SQVTM, CDR2 ANQGSEA. This chain's CDR3 is CSVEEGQTSAPGELFF. The DNA of the CDR3 is TGCAGCGTTGAAGAGGGCCAGACTAGCGCTCCCGGGGAGCTGTTTTTT.

This chain links TRBV7-2 with TRBJ2-2, with D perhaps TRBD2 (7 bases). The ends were cut back, 4 bases at V and 7 bases at J, with 22 bases in the middle. CDR1 and CDR2 from the germline V gene are SGHTA and FQGNSA. The CDR3 is made up of 17 amino acids. CDR3 DNA: TGTGCCAGCAGCTCGGGGGGCCACCTTACTAGTTTCGGGGAGCTGTTTTTT. It encodes CASSSGGHLTSFGELFF. Full variable domain (rest looked up from reference TRBV7-2 and TRBJ2-2): GAGVSQSPSNKVTEKGKDVELRCDPISGHTALYWYRQSLGQGLEFLIYFQGNSAPDKSGLPSDRFSAERTGGSVSTLTIQRTQQEDSAVYLCASSSGGHLTSFGELFFGEGSRLTVL.

This sequence joins TRBV3-1 (or the pseudogene TRBV3-2) and TRBJ2-1; TRBD2 matches 12 bases. V was pared by 8 bases and J by 4 bases, with 12 bases of the junction left unmatched. There are 17 residues in the CDR3. Germline V lookup: CDR1 LGHDT, CDR2 YNNKEL (reference sequence). The CDR3 here is CASEARTSGAPYNEQFF. CDR3 nucleotides: TGTGCCAGCGAAGCAAGGACTAGCGGGGCCCCATACAATGAGCAGTTCTTC.

This chain connects TRBV18 to TRBJ2-7; 8 bases agree with TRBD1. The CDR3 consists of 15 residues. After removal of 2 bases from V and 0 bases from J, the junction contained 3 bases not matched to a gene. Germline V CDR1 and CDR2: KGHSH, LQKENI. This CDR3 reads CASSPGTGSSYEQYF. The CDR3 DNA is TGTGCCAGCTCACCAGGGACAGGAAGCTCCTACGAGCAGTACTTC.

The chain is built from TRBV5-4 and TRBJ2-3; 9 nucleotides align to TRBD2. This CDR3 spans 15 amino acids. V lost 0 bases, J lost 6 bases, and 5 bases stayed unmatched. The germline V gene has CDR1 SGHNT and CDR2 YYREEE (reference sequence). The CDR3 sequence is CASSLGGGGGDTQYF. Here the CDR3 DNA reads TGTGCCAGCAGCTTGGGCGGCGGGGGGGGTGATACGCAGTATTTT.

J is TRBJ2-3 and V is TRBV6-5, with D tentatively TRBD1 (5 bases). The CDR3 runs to 15 residues. Trimming took 4 bases from V and 5 from J, leaving 16 bases between them. The germline V gene encodes CDR1 MNHEY and CDR2 SVGAGI. CDR3 amino acids: CASSFGRVVGDTQYF. The CDR3 bases are TGTGCCAGCAGTTTTGGCAGGGTGGTGGGAGATACGCAGTATTTT.

The chain is built from TRBV29-1 and TRBJ1-2; 7 bases agree with TRBD1. The CDR3 is made up of 15 amino acids. Germline CDR1 is SQVTM and CDR2 is ANQGSEA. The V and J ends lost 4 bases and 5 bases, in that order; junction bases with no gene match: 13. Written as DNA, the CDR3 is TGCAGCGTTGGGATGTATAGGGACAGCCTGTATGGCTACACCTTC. Protein sequence: CSVGMYRDSLYGYTF.

This rearrangement joins TRBV7-3 to TRBJ1-1; D is uncertain. The CDR3 is 13 amino acids. Between the trimmed V and J ends, which lost 3 bases and 10 bases, there was a span of 15 bases. Germline CDR1 SGHTA, CDR2 FQGTGA. The CDR3 sequence: CASSFTHTDVAFF. The CDR3 nucleotides read TGTGCCAGCAGCTTCACCCACACAGATGTAGCTTTCTTT.

Only one count was recorded for this clone. The chain carries TRBV4-3 and TRBJ1-2; unclear D gene. The germline V and J ends were trimmed by 0 bases and 0 bases, with 11 bases remaining between them. Germline assignment: CDR1 LGHNA and CDR2 YSLEER. This CDR3 has 16 amino acids. The CDR3 region is CASSQDRGGTNYGYTF. The CDR3 region has the DNA TGCGCCAGCAGCCAAGATAGAGGCGGAACTAACTATGGCTACACCTTC.

This clone was seen at least ten times. The rearrangement joins TRBV9 to TRBJ2-7, with a tentative D call TRBD2 (5 bases). The V end lost 0 bases, the J end lost 5 bases, and 18 bases lay between the germline ends. The CDR3 sequence is 16 residues long. Germline V gives CDR1 SGDLS, CDR2 YYNGEE. In nucleotides, the CDR3 is TGTGCCAGCAGCGTAGAGGGCAGGCCTTCCGGGGACGAGCAGTACTTC. Translating it yields CASSVEGRPSGDEQYF.

This chain links TRBV30 with TRBJ2-3, with unresolved D. From germline, CDR1 is GTSNPN and CDR2 SVGIG (reference sequence). There are 13 residues in the CDR3. With 8 bases removed from V and 0 bases from J, the gap between germline ends came to 12 bases. The chain's CDR3 is CAARQPSTDTQYF. CDR3 DNA: TGTGCCGCCAGGCAGCCTAGCACAGATACGCAGTATTTT.

In this sample, this clone turned up once. This rearrangement joins TRBV18 to TRBJ1-4; 9 positions match TRBD1. From germline, CDR1 is KGHSH and CDR2 LQKENI. The CDR3 is 15 amino acids. V dropped 4 bases and J dropped 6; count of bases not matched to a gene: 6. CDR3: CASSRGQGEHEKLFF. The CDR3 bases are TGTGCCAGCTCACGGGGACAGGGCGAGCATGAAAAACTGTTTTTT.

The V gene is TRBV5-1, the J gene TRBJ2-2, with D perhaps TRBD1 (6 bases). The germline V gene encodes CDR1 SGHRS and CDR2 YFSETQ. The ends were cut back, 4 bases at V and 0 bases at J, with 10 bases in the middle. The CDR3 contains 15 residues. Here the CDR3 reads CASSGRTANTGELFF. In DNA form, the CDR3 reads TGCGCCAGCAGCGGCCGGACAGCGAACACCGGGGAGCTGTTTTTT.

The chain uses TRBV29-1 and TRBJ2-7; no firm D call. V gave up 5 bases and J gave up 0 bases, with 8 bases separating them. The germline CDR1 and CDR2 sequences are SQVTM and ANQGSEA. CDR3 length equals 12 residues. The CDR3 loop is CSVKANSYEQYF. The CDR3 bases are TGCAGCGTTAAAGCAAACTCCTACGAGCAGTACTTC.

The chain is built from TRBV6-5 and TRBJ1-6, with D perhaps matching TRBD1 (5 bases). CDR1 MNHEY and CDR2 SVGAGI come from the germline V gene. Trimming shortened V by 0 bases and J by 10 bases, and 13 bases separated the two germline ends. This CDR3 spans 15 amino acids. The CDR3 is CASSYSPGGTSPLHF. The CDR3 coding sequence is TGTGCCAGCAGTTACTCCCCGGGAGGGACCTCACCCCTCCACTTT.

The genes are TRBV11-2 and TRBJ2-3, with D perhaps TRBD1 (5 bases). This CDR3 spans 14 amino acids. V was pared by 0 bases and J by 4 bases, with 8 bases between. Germline V gene sequence: CDR1 SGHAT, CDR2 FQNNGV. The CDR3 here is CASSLDQGADTQYF. In DNA, the CDR3 is TGTGCCAGCAGCTTAGATCAGGGCGCAGATACGCAGTATTTT. Together with reference TRBV11-2 and TRBJ2-3, the CDR3 gives the full variable domain: EAGVAQSPRYKIIEKRQSVAFWCNPISGHATLYWYQQILGQGPKLLIQFQNNGVVDDSQLPKDRFSAERLKGVDSTLKIQPAKLEDSAVYLCASSLDQGADTQYFGPGTRLTVL.

The gene calls are TRBV27 and TRBJ2-1, with TRBD2 matching over 8 bases. V lost 5 bases to trimming and J lost 6 bases; unmatched junction nucleotides: 12. The CDR3 runs 16 residues. Germline V gene sequence: CDR1 MNHEY, CDR2 SMNVEV (reference sequence). The CDR3 loop reads CASSPLGREEINEQFF. CDR3 nucleotide sequence: TGTGCCAGCAGTCCACTAGGGCGGGAGGAGATCAATGAGCAGTTCTTC.

The V gene is TRBV25-1, the J gene TRBJ2-7; unclear D gene. Germline V gene data show CDR1 as MGHDK and CDR2 as SYGVNS. V was trimmed by 7 bases and J by 4 bases, leaving 8 bases between them. CDR3 length equals 11 residues. The CDR3 sequence: CASTGEYEQYF. CDR3 DNA: TGTGCCAGCACCGGAGAGTACGAGCAGTACTTC.

The J gene is TRBJ1-6, the V gene TRBV6-5; a weak D match, TRBD1 (6 bases). Germline loops: CDR1 MNHEY, CDR2 SVGAGI. V was trimmed by 5 bases and J by 6 bases, leaving 11 bases between them. The CDR3 runs 14 residues. CDR3 sequence (DNA): TGTGCCAGCAGTATACAGGGATTTAATTCACCCCTCCACTTT. Translated, it gives CASSIQGFNSPLHF.

The chain employs TRBV6-6 and TRBJ1-6; 7 bases are shared with TRBD1. V was clipped by 5 bases and J by 0 bases; unmatched bases: 7. CDR1 and CDR2 from the germline V gene are MNHNY and SVGAGI (reference sequence). This CDR3 is 17 amino acids long. DNA for the CDR3: TGTGCCAGCAGTCAATCGAGGACAGGCTCCTATAATTCACCCCTCCACTTT. Protein: CASSQSRTGSYNSPLHF.